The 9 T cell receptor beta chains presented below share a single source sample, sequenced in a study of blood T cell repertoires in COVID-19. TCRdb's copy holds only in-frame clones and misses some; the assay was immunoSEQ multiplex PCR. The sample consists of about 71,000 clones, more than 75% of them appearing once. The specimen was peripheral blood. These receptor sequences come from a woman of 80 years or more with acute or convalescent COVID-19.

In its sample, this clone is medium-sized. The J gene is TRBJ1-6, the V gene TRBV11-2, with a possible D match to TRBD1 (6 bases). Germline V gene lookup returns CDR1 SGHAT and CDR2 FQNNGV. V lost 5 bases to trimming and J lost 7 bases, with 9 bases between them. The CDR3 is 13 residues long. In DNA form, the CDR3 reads TGTGCCAGCAGCACAGGGAGCAATTCACCCCTCCACTTT. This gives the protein CASSTGSNSPLHF.

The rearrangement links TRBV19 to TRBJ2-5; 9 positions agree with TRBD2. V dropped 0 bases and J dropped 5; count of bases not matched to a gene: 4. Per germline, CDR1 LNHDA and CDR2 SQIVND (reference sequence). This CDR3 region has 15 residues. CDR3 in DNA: TGTGCCAGTAGTATAGACTCAGCGGGAGGTGAGACCCAGTACTTC. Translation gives CASSIDSAGGETQYF.

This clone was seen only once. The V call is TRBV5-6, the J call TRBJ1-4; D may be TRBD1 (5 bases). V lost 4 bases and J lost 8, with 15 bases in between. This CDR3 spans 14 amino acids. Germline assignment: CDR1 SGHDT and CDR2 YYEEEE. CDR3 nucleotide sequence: TGTGCCAGCAGCCCCCCCGCAGGGAGGGAAAAACTGTTTTTT. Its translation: CASSPPAGREKLFF.

The DNA for the CDR3 is TGTGCCAGCAGTTCGGGACTAGCGGCCTACAATGAGCAGTTCTTC. Translated: CASSSGLAAYNEQFF. The J gene is TRBJ2-1, the V gene TRBV11-3; 11 nucleotides agree with TRBD2. The CDR3 covers 15 residues. Germline V gives CDR1 SGHNT, CDR2 YENEEA. Losses at the gene ends were 6 bases for V and 2 bases for J; bases not matched to a gene: 3.

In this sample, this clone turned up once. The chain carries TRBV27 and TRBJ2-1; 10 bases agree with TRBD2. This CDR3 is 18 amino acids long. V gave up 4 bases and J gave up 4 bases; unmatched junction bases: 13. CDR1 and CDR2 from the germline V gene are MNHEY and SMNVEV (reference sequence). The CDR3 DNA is TGTGCCAGCAGTTCGCGCGCGCGCCTAGCGGGAGTGTACAATGAGCAGTTCTTC. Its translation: CASSSRARLAGVYNEQFF.

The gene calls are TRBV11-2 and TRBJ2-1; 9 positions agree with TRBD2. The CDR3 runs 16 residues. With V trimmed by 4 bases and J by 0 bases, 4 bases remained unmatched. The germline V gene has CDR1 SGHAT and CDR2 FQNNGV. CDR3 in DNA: TGTGCCAGCAGCTATGTGACTAGCGGCTCCTACAATGAGCAGTTCTTC. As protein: CASSYVTSGSYNEQFF.

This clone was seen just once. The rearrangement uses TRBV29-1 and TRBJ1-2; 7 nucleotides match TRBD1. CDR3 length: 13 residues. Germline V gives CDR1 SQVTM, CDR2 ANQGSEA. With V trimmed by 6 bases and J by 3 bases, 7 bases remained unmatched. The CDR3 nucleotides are TGCAGCGTCCTAACAGGGGAAGACTATGGCTACACCTTC. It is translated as CSVLTGEDYGYTF.

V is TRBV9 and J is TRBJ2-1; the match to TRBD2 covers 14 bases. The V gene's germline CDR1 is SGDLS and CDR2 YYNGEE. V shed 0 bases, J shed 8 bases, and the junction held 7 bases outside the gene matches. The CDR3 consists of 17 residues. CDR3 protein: CASSVATTSGRGDEQFF. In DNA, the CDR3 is TGTGCCAGCAGCGTAGCTACGACTAGCGGGAGGGGTGATGAGCAGTTCTTC.

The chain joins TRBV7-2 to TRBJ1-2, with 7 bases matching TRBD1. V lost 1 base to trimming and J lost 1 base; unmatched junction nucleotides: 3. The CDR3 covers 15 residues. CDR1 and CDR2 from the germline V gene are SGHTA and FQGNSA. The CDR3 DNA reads TGTGCCAGCAGCTTAGGGGGACAGTTTAACTATGGCTACACCTTC. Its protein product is CASSLGGQFNYGYTF.